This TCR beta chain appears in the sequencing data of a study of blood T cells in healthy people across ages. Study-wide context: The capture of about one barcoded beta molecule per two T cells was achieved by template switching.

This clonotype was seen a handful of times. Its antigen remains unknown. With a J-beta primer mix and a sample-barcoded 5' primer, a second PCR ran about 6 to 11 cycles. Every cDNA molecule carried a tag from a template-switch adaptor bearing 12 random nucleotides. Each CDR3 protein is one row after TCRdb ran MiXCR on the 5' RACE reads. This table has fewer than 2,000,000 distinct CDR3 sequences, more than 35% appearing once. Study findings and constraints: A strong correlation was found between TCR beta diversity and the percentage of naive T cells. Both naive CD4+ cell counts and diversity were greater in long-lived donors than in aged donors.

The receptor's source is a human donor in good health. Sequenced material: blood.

The CDR3, as DNA: TGCGCCAGCAGCCAAGGGACAGATGCAACTAATGAAAAACTGTTTTTT. Its translation is CASSQGTDATNEKLFF. The genes are TRBV4-3 and TRBJ1-4, with D maybe TRBD1 (6 bases). V lost 1 base, J lost 0 bases, and 9 bases lay in between. The V gene's germline CDR1 is LGHNA and CDR2 YSLEER. This CDR3 region has 16 residues.